Included here is one T cell receptor beta chain sequence, with context. Antigen specificity is unknown. Time point noted: after dendritic cell vaccination, including at tumor progression/relapse. Isocitrate dehydrogenase mutation was absent in all glioblastoma patients. Looked up from germline, CDR1 is LNHDA and CDR2 is SQIVND (reference sequence). This CDR3 is 16 amino acids long. With 4 bases removed from V and 0 bases from J, the gap between germline ends came to 10 bases. The protocol was immunoSEQ multiplex PCR, while the TCRdb copy is restricted to in-frame clones and leaves out a portion. Found here are more than 95,000 clones, 65% to 85% of them singletons; the top ten hold 4.5% to 5.5%. These data come from a study of glioma-infiltrating T cells after dendritic cell vaccination. Study in general: Glioblastoma patients came from Phase I and II dendritic cell vaccination trials. Findings of the study overall: Few patients contributed both blood and tumor specimens.

This TCR came from a human donor with glioblastoma. The rearrangement joins TRBV19 to TRBJ2-6, with a weak D call TRBD1 (6 bases). The material was blood, obtained after dendritic cell vaccination. The CDR3 sequence: CASSNSGDSGANVLTF. The CDR3 DNA reads TGTGCCAGTAGTAACTCAGGGGACTCTGGGGCCAACGTCCTGACTTTC.